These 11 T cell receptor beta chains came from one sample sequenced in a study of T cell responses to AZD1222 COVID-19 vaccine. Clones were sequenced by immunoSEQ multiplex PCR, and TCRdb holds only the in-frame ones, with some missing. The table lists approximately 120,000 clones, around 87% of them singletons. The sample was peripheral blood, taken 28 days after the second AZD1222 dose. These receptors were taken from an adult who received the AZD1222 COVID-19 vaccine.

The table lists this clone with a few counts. CDR3 nucleotide sequence: TGTGCCAGCAGCCAAGACGCCTCACGCGGTGAGCAGTTCTTC. As protein: CASSQDASRGEQFF. The V gene is TRBV3-1 (or the pseudogene TRBV3-2), the J gene TRBJ2-1; D gene uncertain. Trimming stripped 0 bases from V and 9 bases from J, with 12 bases between. CDR1 and CDR2 from the germline V gene are LGHDT and YNNKEL (reference sequence). CDR3 length equals 14 residues.

In DNA, the CDR3 is TGTGCAAGTCGCCCGATTGGAGGGCTTAACATGAACACTGAAGCTTTCTTT. Protein product: CASRPIGGLNMNTEAFF. The J gene is TRBJ1-1, the V gene TRBV12-2. TRBV12-2 is a listed pseudogene. This CDR3 has 17 amino acids.

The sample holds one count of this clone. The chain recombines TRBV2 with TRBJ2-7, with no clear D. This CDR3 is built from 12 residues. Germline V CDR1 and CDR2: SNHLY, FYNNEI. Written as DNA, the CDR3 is TGTGCAGACACGGGTCTTGATTACGAGCAGTACTTC. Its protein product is CADTGLDYEQYF.

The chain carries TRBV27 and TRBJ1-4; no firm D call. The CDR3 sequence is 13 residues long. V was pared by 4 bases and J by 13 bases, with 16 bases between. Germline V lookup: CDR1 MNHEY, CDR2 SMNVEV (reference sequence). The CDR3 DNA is TGTGCCAGCAGTTCCCAACCACCCGGGCCACTGTTTTTT. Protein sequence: CASSSQPPGPLFF.

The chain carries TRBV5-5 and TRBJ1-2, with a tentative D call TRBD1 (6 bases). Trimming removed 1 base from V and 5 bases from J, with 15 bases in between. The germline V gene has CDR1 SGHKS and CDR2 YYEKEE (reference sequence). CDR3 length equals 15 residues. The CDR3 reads CASSLSGVGLYGYTF. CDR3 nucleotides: TGTGCCAGCAGCTTGTCAGGGGTGGGGTTGTATGGCTACACCTTC.

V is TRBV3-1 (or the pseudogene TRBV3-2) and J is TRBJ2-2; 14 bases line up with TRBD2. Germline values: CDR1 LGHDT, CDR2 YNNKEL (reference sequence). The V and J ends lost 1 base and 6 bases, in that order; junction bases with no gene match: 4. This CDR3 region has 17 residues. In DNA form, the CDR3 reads TGTGCCAGCAGCCAAGGTCCGGGACTAGCGGGAGCCGGGGAGCTGTTTTTT. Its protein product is CASSQGPGLAGAGELFF.

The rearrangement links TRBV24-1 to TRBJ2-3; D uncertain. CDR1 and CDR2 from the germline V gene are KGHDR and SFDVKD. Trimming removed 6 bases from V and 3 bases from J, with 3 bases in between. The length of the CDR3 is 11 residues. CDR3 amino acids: CATSRTDTQYF. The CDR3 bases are TGTGCCACCAGTAGGACAGATACGCAGTATTTT.

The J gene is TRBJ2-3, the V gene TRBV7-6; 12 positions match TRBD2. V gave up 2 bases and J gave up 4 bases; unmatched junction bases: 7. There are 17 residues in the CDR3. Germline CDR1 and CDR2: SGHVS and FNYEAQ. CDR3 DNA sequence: TGTGCCAGCAGCTTACTAGCGGGAGGGACCGACTCAGATACGCAGTATTTT. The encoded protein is CASSLLAGGTDSDTQYF.

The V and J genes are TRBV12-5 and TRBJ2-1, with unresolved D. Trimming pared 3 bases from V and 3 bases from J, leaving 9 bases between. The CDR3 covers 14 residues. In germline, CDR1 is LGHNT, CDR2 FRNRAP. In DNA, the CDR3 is TGTGCTAGTGGTTTACCGGCCGTCTACAATGAGCAGTTCTTC. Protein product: CASGLPAVYNEQFF. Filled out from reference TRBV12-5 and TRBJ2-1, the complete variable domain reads DARVTQTPRHKVTEMGQEVTMRCQPILGHNTVFWYRQTMMQGLELLAYFRNRAPLDDSGMPKDRFSAEMPDATLATLKIQPSEPRDSAVYFCASGLPAVYNEQFFGPGTRLTVL.

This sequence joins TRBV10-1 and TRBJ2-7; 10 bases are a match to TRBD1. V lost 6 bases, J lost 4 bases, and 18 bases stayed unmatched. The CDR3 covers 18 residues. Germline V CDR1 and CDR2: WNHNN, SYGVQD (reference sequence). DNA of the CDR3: TGCGCCAGCAGGCCCCTCCCTCCACCGGGACAGGGGCTTTACGAGCAGTACTTC. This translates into CASRPLPPPGQGLYEQYF.

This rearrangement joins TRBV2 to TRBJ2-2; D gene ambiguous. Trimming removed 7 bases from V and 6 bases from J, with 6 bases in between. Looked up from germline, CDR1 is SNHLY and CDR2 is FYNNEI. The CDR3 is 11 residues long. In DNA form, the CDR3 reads TGTGCCAGCATTTCCCCCGGGGAGCTGTTTTTT. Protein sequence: CASISPGELFF.